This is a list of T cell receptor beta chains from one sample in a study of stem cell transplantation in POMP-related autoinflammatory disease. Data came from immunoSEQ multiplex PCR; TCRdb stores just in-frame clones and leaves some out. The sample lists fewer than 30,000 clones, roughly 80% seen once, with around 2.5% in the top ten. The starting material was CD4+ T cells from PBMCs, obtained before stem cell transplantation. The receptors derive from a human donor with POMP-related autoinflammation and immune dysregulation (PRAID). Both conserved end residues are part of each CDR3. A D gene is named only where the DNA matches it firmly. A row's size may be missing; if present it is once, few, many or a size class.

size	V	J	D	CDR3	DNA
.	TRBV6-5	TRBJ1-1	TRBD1	CASSPGQGLAEAFF	TGTGCCAGCAGTCCGGGACAGGGCCTTGCTGAAGCTTTCTTT
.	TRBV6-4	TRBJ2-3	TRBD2	CASSTPTIAGLNTQYF	TGTGCCAGCAGTACCCCTACCATAGCGGGGTTGAATACGCAGTATTTT
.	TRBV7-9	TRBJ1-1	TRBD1	CASSSNLMTVGTGNTEAFF	TGTGCCAGCAGCTCGAACCTGATGACCGTAGGGACAGGGAACACTGAAGCTTTCTTT
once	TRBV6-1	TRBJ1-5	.	CASSETPRVSLWRYSNQPQHF	TGTGCCAGCAGTGAAACCCCCAGGGTTTCACTATGGCGGTATAGCAATCAGCCCCAGCATTTT
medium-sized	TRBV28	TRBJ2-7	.	CASSRLDLYEQYF	TGTGCCAGCAGTCGACTAGACCTCTACGAGCAGTACTTC
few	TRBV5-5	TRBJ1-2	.	CASSTGTTRGYTF	TGTGCCAGCAGCACCGGGACGACGAGAGGCTACACCTTC
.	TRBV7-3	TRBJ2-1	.	CASSLLSGGKFF	TGTGCCAGCAGCCTACTTTCTGGGGGGAAGTTCTTC
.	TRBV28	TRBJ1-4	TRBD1	CASTEGQNEKLFF	TGTGCCAGCACGGAGGGACAGAATGAAAAACTGTTTTTT
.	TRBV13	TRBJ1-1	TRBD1	CASSLTIDRDSTNTEAFF	TGTGCCAGCAGCTTAACAATTGACAGGGATTCTACGAACACTGAAGCTTTCTTT
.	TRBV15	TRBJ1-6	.	CATSTDTDSPLHF	TGTGCCACCAGCACGGACACAGATTCACCCCTCCACTTT
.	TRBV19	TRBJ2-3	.	CASPRIRGNTDTQYF	TGTGCCTCCCCCCGGATCCGGGGGAACACAGATACGCAGTATTTT
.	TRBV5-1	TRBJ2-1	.	CASSFITGVNEQFF	TGCGCCAGCAGCTTTATTACGGGGGTCAATGAGCAGTTCTTC
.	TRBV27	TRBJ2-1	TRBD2	CASSHRPGLAGGNEQFF	TGTGCCAGCAGTCATCGACCGGGACTAGCGGGAGGTAATGAGCAGTTCTTC
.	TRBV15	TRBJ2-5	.	CATSRLIRGKGGTQYF	TGTGCCACCAGCAGACTAATCCGCGGTAAGGGTGGGACCCAGTACTTC
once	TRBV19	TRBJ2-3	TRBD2	CASRSGRSDTQYF	TGTGCCAGTAGGAGCGGGAGGTCAGATACGCAGTATTTT
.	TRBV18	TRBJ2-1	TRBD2	CASSRGGGGRGNEQFF	TGTGCCAGCTCACGCGGCGGCGGGGGTCGAGGAAATGAGCAGTTCTTC
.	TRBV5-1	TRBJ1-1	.	CASSLEWGGGTEAFF	TGCGCCAGCAGCTTGGAGTGGGGAGGGGGCACTGAAGCTTTCTTT
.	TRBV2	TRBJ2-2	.	CASSEVMGAGELFF	TGTGCCAGCAGTGAAGTGATGGGGGCCGGGGAGCTGTTTTTT
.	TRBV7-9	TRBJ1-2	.	CASAPDYGYTF	TGTGCCAGCGCCCCAGACTATGGCTACACCTTC
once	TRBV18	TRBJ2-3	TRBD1	CASSPDRGGDTQYF	TGTGCCAGCTCACCGGACAGGGGAGGGGATACGCAGTATTTT
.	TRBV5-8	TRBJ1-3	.	CASSGVGGRPSSGNTIYF	TGTGCCAGCAGTGGAGTCGGCGGACGACCGAGCTCTGGAAACACCATATATTTT
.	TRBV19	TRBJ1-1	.	CASSYGEGIEAFF	TGTGCCAGTAGTTACGGGGAGGGGATAGAAGCTTTCTTT
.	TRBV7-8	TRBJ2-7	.	CASSFEGGDRVYEQYF	TGTGCCAGCAGCTTCGAAGGAGGGGACAGAGTCTACGAGCAGTACTTC
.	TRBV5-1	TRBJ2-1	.	CASRPGRIGLYNEQFF	TGCGCCAGCAGACCCGGTCGAATAGGTTTGTACAATGAGCAGTTCTTC
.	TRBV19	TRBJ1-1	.	CASSRNTEAFF	TGTGCCAGTAGTCGTAACACTGAAGCTTTCTTT
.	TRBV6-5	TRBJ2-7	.	CASRIAGTDPYEQYF	TGTGCCAGCAGAATAGCGGGGACAGATCCCTACGAGCAGTACTTC
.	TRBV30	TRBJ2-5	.	CACWGRVGTQYF	TGTGCCTGCTGGGGTCGGGTGGGGACCCAGTACTTC
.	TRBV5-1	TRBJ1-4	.	CASSLEMNEKLFF	TGCGCCAGCAGCTTGGAAATGAATGAAAAACTGTTTTTT
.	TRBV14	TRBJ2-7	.	CASSQARTPYEQYF	TGTGCCAGCAGCCAAGCCCGTACCCCCTACGAGCAGTACTTC
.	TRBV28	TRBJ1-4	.	CASSPQGKGFREKLFF	TGTGCCAGCAGTCCCCAGGGAAAGGGGTTTAGGGAAAAACTGTTTTTT
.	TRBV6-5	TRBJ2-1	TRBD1	CASRVRGNEQFF	TGTGCCAGCAGAGTCAGGGGGAATGAGCAGTTCTTC
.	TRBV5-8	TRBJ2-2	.	CASSLNRVSTGELFF	TGTGCCAGCAGCTTGAACAGGGTATCCACCGGGGAGCTGTTTTTT
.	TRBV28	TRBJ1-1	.	CASSLTQGLGEAFF	TGTGCCAGCAGTTTAACTCAAGGACTGGGAGAAGCTTTCTTT
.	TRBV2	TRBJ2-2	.	CASSARDPGNTGELFF	TGTGCCAGCAGTGCTCGGGACCCGGGTAACACCGGGGAGCTGTTTTTT
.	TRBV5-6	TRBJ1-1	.	CASSLPGRKNTEAFF	TGTGCCAGCAGCCTGCCTGGACGGAAGAACACTGAAGCTTTCTTT
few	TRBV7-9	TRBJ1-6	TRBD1	CASSPGTDYIPLHF	TGTGCCAGCAGCCCCGGGACAGATTATATTCCCCTCCACTTT
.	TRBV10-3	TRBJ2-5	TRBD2	CAIRGGSGRAEGETQYF	TGTGCCATCAGGGGAGGAAGCGGGAGAGCGGAGGGAGAGACCCAGTACTTC
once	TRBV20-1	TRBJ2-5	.	CSARAEETQYF	TGCAGTGCTAGAGCCGAAGAGACCCAGTACTTC
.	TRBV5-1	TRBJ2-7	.	CASSYTSTEGYEQYF	TGCGCCAGCAGCTATACATCGACAGAAGGCTACGAGCAGTACTTC
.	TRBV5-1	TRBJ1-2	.	CASSLGRGYGYTF	TGCGCCAGCAGCTTGGGTAGGGGATATGGCTACACCTTC
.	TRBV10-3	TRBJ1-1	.	CAISAGSRGTEAFF	TGTGCCATCAGCGCCGGGTCCAGGGGCACTGAAGCTTTCTTT
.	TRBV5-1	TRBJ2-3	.	CASSLRGALSTDTQYF	TGCGCCAGCAGCTTGAGGGGAGCGTTAAGCACAGATACGCAGTATTTT
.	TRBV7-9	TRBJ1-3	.	CASSLGWRSGNTIYF	TGTGCCAGCAGCTTAGGGTGGAGGTCTGGAAACACCATATATTTT
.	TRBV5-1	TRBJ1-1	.	CASSKAKDTEAFF	TGCGCCAGCAGCAAGGCGAAGGACACTGAAGCTTTCTTT
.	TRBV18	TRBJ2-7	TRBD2	CASSGTSGKGVFEQYF	TGTGCCAGCTCTGGGACTAGCGGGAAAGGGGTTTTCGAGCAGTACTTC
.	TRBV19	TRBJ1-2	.	CASRSGDYGYTF	TGTGCCAGTAGATCAGGGGACTATGGCTACACCTTC
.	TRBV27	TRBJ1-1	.	CASSLNSGQNLNTEAFF	TGTGCCAGCAGTTTGAATTCCGGACAGAACCTGAACACTGAAGCTTTCTTT
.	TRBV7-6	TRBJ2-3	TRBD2	CASSLLTSGDTDTQYF	TGTGCCAGCAGCTTATTGACTAGCGGGGACACAGATACGCAGTATTTT
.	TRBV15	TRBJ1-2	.	CAVPGYTF	TGTGCCGTCCCCGGCTACACCTTC
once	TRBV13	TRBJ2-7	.	CASSLGMNEQYF	TGTGCCAGCAGCTTAGGCATGAACGAGCAGTACTTC
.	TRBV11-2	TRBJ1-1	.	CASSPTEGTEAFF	TGTGCCAGCAGCCCGACCGAGGGGACTGAAGCTTTCTTT
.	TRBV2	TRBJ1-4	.	CASSGYRISGEKLFF	TGTGCCAGCAGTGGGTACAGAATCTCAGGTGAAAAACTGTTTTTT
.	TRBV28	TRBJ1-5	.	CASTLLGAGQSSQPQHF	TGTGCCAGCACCCTTTTGGGGGCGGGACAATCAAGTCAGCCCCAGCATTTT
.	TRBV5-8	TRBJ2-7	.	CASSLATGMPSSYEQYF	TGTGCCAGCAGCTTAGCGACAGGCATGCCAAGCTCCTACGAGCAGTACTTC
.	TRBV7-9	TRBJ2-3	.	CASSPPSTDTQYF	TGTGCCAGCAGCCCCCCTAGCACAGATACGCAGTATTTT